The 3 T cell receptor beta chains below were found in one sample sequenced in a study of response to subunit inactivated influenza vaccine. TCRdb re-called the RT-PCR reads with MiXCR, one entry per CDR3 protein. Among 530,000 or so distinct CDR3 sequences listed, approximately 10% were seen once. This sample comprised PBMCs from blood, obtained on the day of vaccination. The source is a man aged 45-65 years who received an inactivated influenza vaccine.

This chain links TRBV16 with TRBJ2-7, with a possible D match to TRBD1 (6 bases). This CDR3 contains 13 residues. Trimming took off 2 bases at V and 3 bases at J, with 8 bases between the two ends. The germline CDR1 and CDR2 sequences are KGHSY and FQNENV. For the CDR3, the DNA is TGTGCCAGCAGCCAACAGGGGAACTACGAGCAGTACTTC. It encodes CASSQQGNYEQYF.

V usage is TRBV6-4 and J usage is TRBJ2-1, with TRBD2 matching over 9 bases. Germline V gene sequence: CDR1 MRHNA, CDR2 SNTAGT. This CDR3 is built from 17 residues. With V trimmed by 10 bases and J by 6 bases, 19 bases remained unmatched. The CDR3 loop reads CAIRWDRDFSGSNEQFF. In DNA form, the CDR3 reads TGTGCCATCCGCTGGGACAGAGACTTTAGCGGGAGCAATGAGCAGTTCTTC.

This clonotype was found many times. The CDR3 DNA sequence: TGTGCCACCAGATCAGGGAATGGAGAGACCCAGTACTTC. It codes for CATRSGNGETQYF. The chain couples TRBV24-1 to TRBJ2-5, with D tentatively TRBD1 (5 bases). The CDR3 is 13 amino acids. The V and J ends lost 7 bases and 4 bases respectively, with 12 bases between them. Germline V CDR1 and CDR2: KGHDR, SFDVKD.